The entry below describes one T cell receptor beta chain. The target antigen is unknown. The data originate from a study of T-cell reconstitution after alpha-beta-depleted transplantation in children. Findings and limits, study-wide: By about two months after transplant, alpha-beta T cells reportedly arose from several hundred graft clones that had expanded. Counts and diversity of T cells one year after transplant came mostly from newly produced T cells. From surviving recipient T cells and thymic progenitors came the high day-60 TCRbeta diversity observed in some patients.

Trimming removed 0 bases at V and 1 base at J, with 18 bases between. The germline CDR1 and CDR2 sequences are GTSNPN and SVGIG (reference sequence). The CDR3 loop spans 17 amino acids. Researchers prepared the TCRbeta library using unique molecular identifiers, the study reports. TCRdb reprocessed the PCR reads via MiXCR and lists one record per CDR3 protein. This table has 500,000 to 650,000 distinct CDR3 sequences, approximately 10% appearing once. The chain is built from TRBV30 and TRBJ2-5, with unresolved D. The sequence derives from a female patient aged 2-9 years who had a stem cell transplant for aplastic anemia, so the T cells may come from the graft donor. The sample here was PBMCs, mostly from graft donor cells, taken 180 days after TCRalphabeta/CD19-depleted stem cell transplant. The CDR3: CAWSVNRYPSSQETQYF. CDR3 DNA sequence: TGTGCCTGGAGTGTAAACCGTTACCCCTCCTCCCAAGAGACCCAGTACTTC.